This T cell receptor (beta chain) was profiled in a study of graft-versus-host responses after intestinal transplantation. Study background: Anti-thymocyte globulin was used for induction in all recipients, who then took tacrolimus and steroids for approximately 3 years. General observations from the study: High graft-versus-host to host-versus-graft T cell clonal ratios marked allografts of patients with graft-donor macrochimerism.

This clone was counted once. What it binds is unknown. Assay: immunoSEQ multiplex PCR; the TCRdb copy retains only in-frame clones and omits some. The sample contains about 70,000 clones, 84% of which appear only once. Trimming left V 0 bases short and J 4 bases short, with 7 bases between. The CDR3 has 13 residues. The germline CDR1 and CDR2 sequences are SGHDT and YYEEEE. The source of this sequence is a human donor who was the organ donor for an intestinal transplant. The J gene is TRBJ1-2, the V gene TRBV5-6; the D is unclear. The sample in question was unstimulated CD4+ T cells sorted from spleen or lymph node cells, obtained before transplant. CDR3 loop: CASSLGGFYGYTF. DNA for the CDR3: TGTGCCAGCAGCTTGGGAGGGTTCTATGGCTACACCTTC.